This is a list of T cell receptor beta chains from one sample in a study of patients and donors after allogeneic stem cell transplantation. TCRdb called the RT-PCR reads again in MiXCR, with one record for every CDR3 protein. This sample has over 150,000 distinct CDR3 sequences, with 35% to 50% found just once. The specimen sequenced was blood, either unsorted or a sorted T cell fraction (not recorded which). The source of these receptors is a human donor who was either an allogeneic HSCT recipient or a stem cell or donor lymphocyte infusion donor (not recorded which). It is not recorded whose cells these are; they may come from a transplant donor. The CDR3 runs from the conserved cysteine through the conserved F or W. A D gene is named only where the DNA matches it firmly. Size is stated for part of the rows, as once, few or many counts, or as a class when the clone is expanded.

>TRBD1|TRBV25-1|few|TRBJ2-7
CASTGTAYEQYF
TGTGCCAGCACCGGGACAGCCTACGAGCAGTACTTC
>-|TRBV7-2|-|TRBJ1-1
CASSLEALAFAEAFF
TGTGCCAGCAGCTTAGAGGCATTGGCCTTCGCTGAAGCTTTCTTT
>-|TRBV7-2|-|TRBJ2-3
CASSPGDSSTDTQYF
TGTGCCAGCAGCCCGGGGGACAGTAGCACAGATACGCAGTATTTT
>-|TRBV29-1|-|TRBJ2-7
CSVGQVRSGYYEQYF
TGCAGCGTCGGACAGGTTCGTAGCGGATACTACGAGCAGTACTTC
>-|TRBV13|-|TRBJ2-1
CASSYEPTRENEQFF
TGTGCCAGCAGTTACGAACCGACCAGGGAGAATGAGCAGTTCTTC
>-|TRBV7-2|few|TRBJ2-1
CASSFPIRDYNEQFF
TGTGCCAGCAGCTTCCCGATCCGGGACTACAATGAGCAGTTCTTC
>-|TRBV12-3/TRBV12-4|-|TRBJ2-5
CASKPGLASKETQYF
TGTGCCAGCAAGCCGGGCCTAGCATCCAAAGAGACCCAGTACTTC
>-|TRBV5-1|-|TRBJ2-2
CASRLIPGPNTGELFF
TGCGCCAGCAGACTTATACCGGGACCCAACACCGGGGAGCTGTTTTTT
>-|TRBV6-5|few|TRBJ2-1
CASRGPYNEQFF
TGTGCCAGCAGGGGCCCCTACAATGAGCAGTTCTTC
>TRBD1|TRBV20-1|few|TRBJ2-7
CSGGQGNSEQYF
TGCAGCGGGGGACAGGGAAATTCCGAGCAGTACTTC